A selection of T cell receptor beta chains follows, all from one sample in a study of primary melanoma T cells and metastatic recurrence. This table comes from immunoSEQ multiplex PCR, and its TCRdb copy is limited to in-frame clones, with some not included. The data hold about 260 clones, with 74% observed a single time. Input material: melanoma tumor tissue. Receptors were obtained from a human donor with melanoma. CDR3s include the opening cysteine and the closing phenylalanine or tryptophan. The order of the fields is clone size, J gene, CDR3 length, D gene, V gene, CDR3 protein, CDR3 DNA. A D gene is named only where the DNA matches it firmly. Expanded clones are given a class, and other clones once, few, many or no size at all.

abundance: .; j_gene: TRBJ2-1; len: 13; d_gene: .; v_gene: TRBV6-4; CDR3aa: CASSYLSGPEQFF; CDR3nt: TGTGCCAGCAGTTACCTTTCGGGGCCCGAGCAGTTCTTC
abundance: .; j_gene: TRBJ2-1; len: 14; d_gene: TRBD2; v_gene: TRBV29-1; CDR3aa: CSVGRTGGGNEQFF; CDR3nt: TGCAGCGTTGGTAGGACGGGAGGCGGGAATGAGCAGTTCTTC
abundance: .; j_gene: TRBJ2-3; len: 16; d_gene: .; v_gene: TRBV18; CDR3aa: CASSLTTVRGTDTQYF; CDR3nt: TGTGCCAGCTCACTTACGACGGTACGGGGCACAGATACGCAGTATTTT
abundance: .; j_gene: TRBJ2-7; len: 16; d_gene: .; v_gene: TRBV5-1; CDR3aa: CASSSKDSHLSYEQYF; CDR3nt: TGCGCCAGCAGCTCCAAGGACAGCCACTTATCCTACGAGCAGTACTTC
abundance: .; j_gene: TRBJ2-3; len: 17; d_gene: .; v_gene: TRBV10-3; CDR3aa: CAISESPEGFSTDMQYF; CDR3nt: TGTGCCATCAGTGAGTCCCCCGAGGGGTTCTCCACAGATATGCAGTATTTT
abundance: .; j_gene: TRBJ1-2; len: 15; d_gene: .; v_gene: TRBV6-7; CDR3aa: CASSFAWGAGYGYTF; CDR3nt: TGTGCCAGCAGCTTCGCCTGGGGGGCCGGCTATGGCTACACCTTC
abundance: .; j_gene: TRBJ2-5; len: 15; d_gene: TRBD2; v_gene: TRBV19; CDR3aa: CASSIDSRGGETQYF; CDR3nt: TGTGCCAGTAGTATAGATTCACGGGGAGGGGAGACCCAGTACTTC
abundance: .; j_gene: TRBJ2-7; len: 15; d_gene: TRBD1; v_gene: TRBV6-8; CDR3aa: CASSSRQGSSYEQYF; CDR3nt: TGTGCCAGCAGTTCACGACAGGGATCCTCCTACGAGCAGTACTTC
abundance: .; j_gene: TRBJ2-3; len: 18; d_gene: TRBD1; v_gene: TRBV11-3; CDR3aa: CASSPTPTGTGLADTQYF; CDR3nt: TGTGCCAGCAGCCCTACCCCAACCGGGACAGGGCTCGCAGATACGCAGTATTTT
abundance: few; j_gene: TRBJ2-2; len: 17; d_gene: TRBD1; v_gene: TRBV18; CDR3aa: CASSPGTGQTNTGELFF; CDR3nt: TGTGCCAGTTCACCTGGGACGGGACAGACTAACACCGGGGAGCTGTTTTTT
abundance: .; j_gene: TRBJ1-4; len: 19; d_gene: .; v_gene: TRBV1; CDR3aa: CASSQERGQGDWTNEKLFF; CDR3nt: TGCGCCAGCAGCCAAGAAAGAGGGCAGGGGGATTGGACTAATGAAAAACTGTTTTTT